This T cell receptor beta chain was obtained from a study of OX40 agonist ivuxolimab in advanced cancers. Study at large: Ivuxolimab was administered intravenously to patients at 0.01 to 10 mg/kg every 2 weeks. Study-level results: Mean expanded clone counts were higher in CD8+ than CD4+ T cells. The authors also found low normalized T-cell clonal expansion in some nonresponders.

On this clone: Its antigen is still unknown.

The repertoire was sequenced with immunoSEQ multiplex PCR; TCRdb's copy has only in-frame clones and lacks some. The sample includes tens of thousands of clones, 70% to 85% of them seen just once. The sequence derives from an adult with an advanced solid tumor such as melanoma, head and neck, liver or kidney cancer. The specimen comprised CD4+ or CD8+ T cells sorted from blood, sampled in a trial of the OX40 agonist ivuxolimab.

CDR3 loop: CASSSKGDSHNEQFF. CDR3 DNA sequence: TGTGCCAGCAGCTCCAAAGGGGACAGCCACAATGAGCAGTTCTTC. The rearrangement joins TRBV7-3 to TRBJ2-1; 7 bases align to TRBD1. CDR1 and CDR2 (germline): SGHTA, FQGTGA. This CDR3 is 15 amino acids long. The V and J ends lost 4 bases and 5 bases, in that order; junction bases with no gene match: 8.